The 25 T cell receptor beta chains listed next were all sequenced from one sample in a study of blood T cell repertoires in COVID-19. Sequenced by immunoSEQ multiplex PCR; TCRdb stores in-frame clones only, minus some. The table lists about 40,000 clones, over 75% of them singletons, with 10% to 15% in the top ten. Input material: peripheral blood. These receptors were collected from a man aged 55 to 70 with active COVID-19.

This clone occurred once. This chain connects TRBV4-1 to TRBJ2-1; a possible D gene is TRBD1 (5 bases). The V gene lost 0 bases and the J gene lost 3 bases, with 12 bases spanning the gap. The CDR3 sequence is 16 residues long. Germline V gene data show CDR1 as MGHRA and CDR2 as YSYEKL. The CDR3 DNA is TGCGCCAGCAGCCAAGATGGGCAGGGCATCTACAATGAGCAGTTCTTC. It is translated as CASSQDGQGIYNEQFF.

The rearrangement uses TRBV7-9 and TRBJ2-3; 9 nucleotides match TRBD1. Germline CDR1 reads SEHNR; CDR2 reads FQNEAQ (reference sequence). The CDR3 spans 15 residues. Losses at the gene ends were 4 bases for V and 5 bases for J; bases not matched to a gene: 7. For the CDR3, the DNA is TGTGCCAGCAGCTACACCGGGACAGGGATAGATACGCAGTATTTT. It codes for CASSYTGTGIDTQYF.

This rearrangement joins TRBV10-3 to TRBJ1-2; 7 bases line up with TRBD1. CDR3 size: 14 residues. The germline gives CDR1 ENHRY, CDR2 SYGVKD. V shed 2 bases and J 5 bases; nucleotides not matched to a gene: 5. The CDR3 coding sequence is TGTGCCATCAGTGAGCCCCAGGGGGTTTATGGCTACACCTTC. Translating it yields CAISEPQGVYGYTF.

The rearrangement joins TRBV4-1 to TRBJ2-7; possibly TRBD2 for D (6 bases). CDR1 is MGHRA, CDR2 YSYEKL, per germline. V shed 4 bases and J shed 0 bases, with 10 bases lying between them. The CDR3 length is 14 residues. The CDR3, as DNA: TGCGCCAGCAGCCTTGGACTATTCTCCTACGAGCAGTACTTC. This encodes CASSLGLFSYEQYF.

The chain has TRBV7-9 and TRBJ2-7, with 7 bases lining up with TRBD1. V lost 5 bases, J lost 5 bases, and 9 bases stayed unmatched. The CDR3 has 14 residues. Germline V gives CDR1 SEHNR, CDR2 FQNEAQ (reference sequence). CDR3 protein: CASSGTGAAHEQYF. The CDR3 coding sequence is TGTGCCAGCAGCGGAACAGGGGCCGCACACGAGCAGTACTTC. The full variable domain, in which reference TRBV7-9 and TRBJ2-7 provide the parts outside the CDR3, is DTGVSQNPRHKITKRGQNVTFRCDPISEHNRLYWYRQTLGQGPEFLTYFQNEAQLEKSRLLSDRFSAERPKGSFSTLEIQRTEQGDSAMYLCASSGTGAAHEQYFGPGTRLTVT.

This clone was counted once. The chain has TRBV27 and TRBJ1-4; TRBD1 matches at 11 bases. J lost 8 bases, V lost 11 bases, and 4 bases had no gene match. CDR3 length: 12 residues. The germline V gene encodes CDR1 MNHEY and CDR2 SMNVEV (reference sequence). The CDR3 spells CARDRGGEKLFF. The CDR3 DNA reads as TGTGCCCGGGACAGGGGGGGGGAAAAACTGTTTTTT.

This chain links TRBV29-1 with TRBJ2-7; D gene ambiguous. V gave up 4 bases and J gave up 4 bases, with 8 bases separating them. Germline CDR1 reads SQVTM; CDR2 reads ANQGSEA. The CDR3 is 11 amino acids. The CDR3, as DNA: TGCAGCGTTGCCGAGTTTTACGAGCAGTACTTC. Translation gives CSVAEFYEQYF.

CDR3 nucleotides: TGTGCCAGCAGCGAGACACTAGCGGGAGATACGCAGTATTTT. Protein: CASSETLAGDTQYF. The V call is TRBV2, the J call TRBJ2-3; TRBD2 agrees at 9 bases. Germline CDR1 and CDR2: SNHLY and FYNNEI. The CDR3 is 14 amino acids. The V segment lost 6 bases and the J segment 5 bases; nucleotides outside the gene matches: 6.

The chain is built from TRBV28 and TRBJ1-6, with D possibly TRBD1 on 6 matching bases. V was trimmed by 6 bases and J by 8 bases, leaving 11 bases between them. Germline V gives CDR1 MDHEN, CDR2 SYDVKM. The CDR3 contains 13 residues. In nucleotides, the CDR3 is TGTGCCAGCAGCCAGAACAGGGATTCACCCCTCCACTTT. Translating it yields CASSQNRDSPLHF.

The chain uses TRBV29-1 and TRBJ1-2; a weak D match, TRBD1 (6 bases). Per germline, CDR1 SQVTM and CDR2 ANQGSEA. The CDR3 extends over 13 amino acids. V was trimmed by 3 bases and J by 4 bases, leaving 12 bases between them. The CDR3 nucleotides read TGCAGCGTTGAGGGGGGGCGTGTCTATGGCTACACCTTC. Translating it yields CSVEGGRVYGYTF.

The V call is TRBV6-5, the J call TRBJ1-1; weak D call: TRBD1 (5 bases). CDR1 MNHEY and CDR2 SVGAGI come from the germline V gene. The CDR3 length is 13 residues. Trimming removed 5 bases from V and 8 bases from J, with 15 bases in between. In DNA form, the CDR3 reads TGTGCCAGCAGTCCGATGCAGCAGGGCGAAGCTTTCTTT. This translates into CASSPMQQGEAFF.

The V gene is TRBV4-1, the J gene TRBJ2-6; 7 bases match TRBD2. Per the germline V gene, CDR1 is MGHRA and CDR2 is YSYEKL. The CDR3 is made up of 18 amino acids. The V and J ends lost 1 base and 0 bases, in that order; junction bases with no gene match: 6. The CDR3 sequence is CASSQVAQRDSGANVLTF. CDR3 bases: TGCGCCAGCAGCCAAGTCGCCCAGCGGGACTCTGGGGCCAACGTCCTGACTTTC.

The V gene is TRBV3-1 (or the pseudogene TRBV3-2), the J gene TRBJ2-1, with 8 bases aligning to TRBD2. The J segment lost 2 bases and the V segment lost 5 bases, leaving 5 bases of the junction unmatched. CDR3 length: 15 amino acids. CDR1 LGHDT and CDR2 YNNKEL come from the germline V gene (reference sequence). The CDR3 DNA reads TGTGCCAGCAGCTCAACTAGCGGCGCCTACAATGAGCAGTTCTTC. Translated, it gives CASSSTSGAYNEQFF.

CDR3 loop: CASRLQETGELFF. For the CDR3, the DNA is TGCGCCAGCAGATTACAGGAAACCGGGGAGCTGTTTTTT. The genes are TRBV5-1 and TRBJ2-2, with a weak D call TRBD1 (5 bases). From germline, CDR1 is SGHRS and CDR2 YFSETQ. This CDR3 is 13 amino acids long. Trimming removed 5 bases at V and 5 bases at J, with 10 bases between.

The chain employs TRBV3-1 (or the pseudogene TRBV3-2) and TRBJ2-1; D perhaps matches TRBD2 (5 bases). Germline-derived CDR1 and CDR2 are LGHDT and YNNKEL (reference sequence). The CDR3 length is 16 residues. V lost 0 bases and J lost 7, with 16 bases in between. Here the CDR3 DNA reads TGTGCCAGCAGCCAAGATCAGAGCGGTTCGGGGAATGAGCAGTTCTTC. Amino acids: CASSQDQSGSGNEQFF.

V gene TRBV7-2 combines with J gene TRBJ2-7; 7 bases fit TRBD2. Germline V gene lookup returns CDR1 SGHTA and CDR2 FQGNSA. V lost 5 bases and J lost 6; bases outside the gene matches: 16. This CDR3 spans 16 amino acids. CDR3 region: CASSPLRAGELAEQYF. Here the CDR3 DNA reads TGTGCCAGCAGCCCCCTCAGGGCGGGAGAGCTAGCCGAGCAGTACTTC. Full variable domain (outside the CDR3, taken from reference TRBV7-2 and TRBJ2-7): GAGVSQSPSNKVTEKGKDVELRCDPISGHTALYWYRQSLGQGLEFLIYFQGNSAPDKSGLPSDRFSAERTGGSVSTLTIQRTQQEDSAVYLCASSPLRAGELAEQYFGPGTRLTVT.

The chain recombines TRBV20-1 with TRBJ2-1, with D maybe TRBD1 (5 bases). The germline V gene encodes CDR1 DFQATT and CDR2 SNEGSKA (reference sequence). This CDR3 is built from 13 residues. Trimming removed 3 bases from V and 1 base from J, with 7 bases in between. CDR3 sequence: CSASDSSYNEQFF. CDR3 sequence (DNA): TGCAGTGCTAGTGACAGTTCCTACAATGAGCAGTTCTTC.

The chain links TRBV9 to TRBJ1-3; D might be TRBD1 (6 bases). The CDR3 has 16 amino acids. CDR1 is SGDLS and CDR2 is YYNGEE in the germline V gene. Trimming pared 3 bases from V and 0 bases from J, leaving 13 bases between. The CDR3 is CASSENRDYSGNTIYF. As DNA, the CDR3 is TGTGCCAGCAGCGAAAACAGGGATTACTCTGGAAACACCATATATTTT.

The rearrangement joins TRBV2 to TRBJ2-1, with 10 bases that match TRBD2. The germline V gene encodes CDR1 SNHLY and CDR2 FYNNEI. Trimming removed 7 bases from V and 8 bases from J; junction bases left unmatched: 11. This CDR3 is built from 15 residues. The DNA for the CDR3 is TGTGCCAGCAAAGAGCGGGAGGGGGAGGGTGATGAGCAGTTCTTC. The encoded protein is CASKEREGEGDEQFF.

This clone was observed a single time. In DNA, the CDR3 is TGTGCCAGCAGCCAGACTAGCGGTTTCTCCTACGAGCAGTACTTC. Translated, it gives CASSQTSGFSYEQYF. The V call is TRBV7-9, the J call TRBJ2-7; 9 nucleotides agree with TRBD2. After removal of 5 bases from V and 0 bases from J, the junction contained 5 bases not matched to a gene. The germline V gene encodes CDR1 SEHNR and CDR2 FQNEAQ (reference sequence). There are 15 residues in the CDR3.

The chain links TRBV28 to TRBJ2-7; TRBD1 is a possible D gene (5 bases). The germline CDR1 and CDR2 sequences are MDHEN and SYDVKM. The CDR3 length is 12 residues. The V and J ends lost 8 bases and 3 bases respectively, with 11 bases between them. The CDR3 nucleotides read TGTGCCAGCTCCCCAGGGAACTACGAGCAGTACTTC. This translates into CASSPGNYEQYF.

The genes are TRBV7-2 and TRBJ2-3; 9 bases fit TRBD2. This CDR3 contains 16 residues. After removal of 7 bases from V and 1 base from J, the junction contained 9 bases not matched to a gene. CDR1 and CDR2 from the germline V gene are SGHTA and FQGNSA. For the CDR3, the DNA is TGTGCCAGCAACTACTTAGCGGGAGACGGCACAGATACGCAGTATTTT. Translating it yields CASNYLAGDGTDTQYF.

V gene TRBV6-5 combines with J gene TRBJ2-7; D not certain. The germline V gene encodes CDR1 MNHEY and CDR2 SVGAGI. Deletions cut 8 bases from V and 3 bases from J, with 8 bases between. This CDR3 spans 11 amino acids. CDR3 nucleotide sequence: TGTGCCAGCCGACTGGACTACGAGCAGTACTTC. It translates to CASRLDYEQYF.

This clone has only one observation. The chain joins TRBV7-2 to TRBJ2-5; perhaps TRBD2 as D (6 bases). The CDR3 loop spans 13 amino acids. Germline assignment: CDR1 SGHTA and CDR2 FQGNSA. Trimming pared 5 bases from V and 2 bases from J, leaving 9 bases between. CDR3 coding DNA: TGTGCCAGCAGCATGGGGAGGCAAGAGACCCAGTACTTC. Protein sequence: CASSMGRQETQYF.

Written as DNA, the CDR3 is TGCAGCGCCCGAGGACTAGCGAGAGACTACGAGCAGTACTTC. Translation: CSARGLARDYEQYF. This sequence joins TRBV29-1 and TRBJ2-7; 9 bases map to TRBD2. Losses at the gene ends were 7 bases for V and 3 bases for J; bases not matched to a gene: 10. The CDR3 has 14 residues. The V gene's germline CDR1 is SQVTM and CDR2 ANQGSEA.